These T cell receptor beta chains were read from a single sample in a study of memory CD4+ T cells and cytomegalovirus serostatus. Data came from immunoSEQ multiplex PCR; TCRdb stores just in-frame clones and leaves some out. This sample has 50,000 or so clones, with roughly four fifths found just once. What was sequenced was memory CD4+ T cells from blood. Every receptor here comes from an adult in good health and CMV-seronegative. Each CDR3 is given with its conserved first and last residue. D genes are given only for firm matches. A row's size may be missing; if present it is once, few, many or a size class.

length	size	D	V	J	DNA	CDR3
15	-	-	TRBV9	TRBJ1-6	TGTGCCAGCAGCGCACAGGGTCCTCCGGGGTCACCCCTCCACTTT	CASSAQGPPGSPLHF
10	-	-	TRBV20-1	TRBJ2-4	TGCAGTGCTAGTCTCCCTGATCAGTACTTC	CSASLPDQYF
15	-	TRBD1	TRBV6-5	TRBJ2-7	TGTGCCAGCGCAAGTTCGGACAGGGGGCCTTACGAGCAGTACTTC	CASASSDRGPYEQYF
15	-	TRBD1	TRBV7-8	TRBJ1-1	TGTGCCAGCAGCCTTGTACAGGGGGCGGGAACTGAAGCTTTCTTT	CASSLVQGAGTEAFF
16	-	TRBD2	TRBV5-1	TRBJ2-1	TGCGCCAGCAGCTTAAAAGCGGGAGCTGGGGATAATGAGCAGTTCTTC	CASSLKAGAGDNEQFF
17	-	-	TRBV15	TRBJ2-1	TGTGCCACCAGCAGACGGTATGGGGGGGGCCGAGACAATGAGCAGTTCTTC	CATSRRYGGGRDNEQFF
11	-	-	TRBV6-4	TRBJ2-7	TGTGCCAGCAGTGACTACGAGCTCTGGTACTTC	CASSDYELWYF
15	-	TRBD1	TRBV9	TRBJ1-6	TGTGCCAGCAGCGTAGGGGGGACAGGGAATTCACCCCTCCACTTT	CASSVGGTGNSPLHF
13	-	-	TRBV2	TRBJ2-3	TGTGCCAGCAGTCCCAGACTAACAGATACGCAGTATTTT	CASSPRLTDTQYF
15	-	-	TRBV6-5	TRBJ2-7	TGTGCCAGCAGTTATCACGCACAGAGCTCCTACGAGCAGTACTTC	CASSYHAQSSYEQYF
15	few	-	TRBV19	TRBJ2-7	TGTGCCAGTAGTACCTACCACGGGGATTCCCACGAGCAGTACTTC	CASSTYHGDSHEQYF
13	-	-	TRBV30	TRBJ1-1	TGTGCCTGGAGGCAGGGACCCAACACTGAAGCTTTCTTT	CAWRQGPNTEAFF
17	-	-	TRBV7-8	TRBJ1-5	TGTGCCAGCAGCCCGGGTCGGTTGGGGAGGGACAATCAGCCCCAGCATTTT	CASSPGRLGRDNQPQHF
17	-	-	TRBV5-1	TRBJ2-1	TGCGCCAGCAGTCGATTGCAGGGGGGATCTTCCTACAATGAGCAGTTCTTC	CASSRLQGGSSYNEQFF
13	-	TRBD1	TRBV6-1	TRBJ2-7	TGTGCCAGCAGTGTACAGGGGGCCTACGAGCAGTACTTC	CASSVQGAYEQYF
15	-	TRBD2	TRBV7-3	TRBJ2-2	TGTGCCAGCAGCCCGCGGGGGGGAGACACCGGGGAGCTGTTTTTT	CASSPRGGDTGELFF
14	-	-	TRBV14	TRBJ1-1	TGTGCCAGCAGCCCGACCTCTAGACAGGTTGAAGCTTTCTTT	CASSPTSRQVEAFF
15	-	-	TRBV5-1	TRBJ1-2	TGCGCCAGCAGCCTAAACAGGGAATCGGCCTATGGCTACACCTTC	CASSLNRESAYGYTF
16	-	-	TRBV4-2	TRBJ1-4	TGTGCCAGCAGCCAAGAGGGCGTACGGAGGAACGAAAAACTGTTTTTT	CASSQEGVRRNEKLFF
16	-	-	TRBV27	TRBJ1-5	TGTGCCAGCAGTGCTTGGACAGTCGGAAGCAATCAGCCCCAGCATTTT	CASSAWTVGSNQPQHF
17	-	-	TRBV5-6	TRBJ1-1	TGTGCCAGCAGCTTGGATCGGAGGGGGGCGCGGAACACTGAAGCTTTCTTT	CASSLDRRGARNTEAFF
14	few	TRBD1	TRBV11-1	TRBJ1-5	TGTGCCAGCAGCTCACAGGGGGCGGGCCAGCCCCAGCATTTT	CASSSQGAGQPQHF
16	-	-	TRBV5-1	TRBJ1-5	TGCGCCAGCCTTCATACAAATATATATAGCAATCAGCCCCAGCATTTT	CASLHTNIYSNQPQHF
14	-	TRBD1	TRBV7-6	TRBJ2-2	TGTGCCAGCAGCGGCAGGGGGCAGGGCGGGGAGCTGTTTTTT	CASSGRGQGGELFF
17	-	TRBD1	TRBV28	TRBJ2-3	TGTGCCAGCAGTTTTTGGTCGGGACAGGGGGGCACAGATACGCAGTATTTT	CASSFWSGQGGTDTQYF
17	few	TRBD2	TRBV5-1	TRBJ2-1	TGCGCCAGCAGCTTGGGTTCTAGCGGGGGGGCCTACAATGAGCAGTTCTTC	CASSLGSSGGAYNEQFF
16	-	-	TRBV28	TRBJ1-1	TGTGCCAGCAACAACTCGGGGCGGATCATGAACACTGAAGCTTTCTTT	CASNNSGRIMNTEAFF
15	-	TRBD2	TRBV28	TRBJ2-1	TGTGCCAGCAGGGGGCCGGGGGGCTCCTACAATGAGCAGTTCTTC	CASRGPGGSYNEQFF
14	-	-	TRBV2	TRBJ2-5	TGTGCCAGCAGTGAAGCCCCAGGGTCAGAGACCCAGTACTTC	CASSEAPGSETQYF